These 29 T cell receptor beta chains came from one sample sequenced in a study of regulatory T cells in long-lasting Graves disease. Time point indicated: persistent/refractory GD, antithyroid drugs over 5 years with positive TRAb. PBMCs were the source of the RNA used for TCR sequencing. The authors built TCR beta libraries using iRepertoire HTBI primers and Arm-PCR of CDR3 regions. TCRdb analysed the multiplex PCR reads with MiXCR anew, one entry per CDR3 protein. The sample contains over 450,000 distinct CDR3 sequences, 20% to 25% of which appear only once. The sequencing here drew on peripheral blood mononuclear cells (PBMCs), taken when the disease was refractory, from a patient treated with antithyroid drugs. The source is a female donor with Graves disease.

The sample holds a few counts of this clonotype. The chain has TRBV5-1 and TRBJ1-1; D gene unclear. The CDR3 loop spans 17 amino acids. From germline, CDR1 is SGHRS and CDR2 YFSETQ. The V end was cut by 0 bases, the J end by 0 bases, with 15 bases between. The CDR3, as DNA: TGCGCCAGCAGCTTGGCCGGGGATCTCCTCATGAACACTGAAGCTTTCTTT. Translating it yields CASSLAGDLLMNTEAFF.

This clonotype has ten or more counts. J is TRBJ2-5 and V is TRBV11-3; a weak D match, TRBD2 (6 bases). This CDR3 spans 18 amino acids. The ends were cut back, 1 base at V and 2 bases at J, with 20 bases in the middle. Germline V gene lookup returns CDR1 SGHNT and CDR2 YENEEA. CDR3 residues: CASSLGLAEPLGQETQYF. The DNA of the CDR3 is TGTGCCAGCAGCTTAGGGTTAGCGGAACCCTTGGGGCAAGAGACCCAGTACTTC.

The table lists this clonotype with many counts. DNA for the CDR3: TGTGCCACCAGTGAGGCGACAGGGAACACTGAAGCTTTCTTT. This translates into CATSEATGNTEAFF. The chain is built from TRBV24-1 and TRBJ1-1, with a weak D call TRBD1 (6 bases). The CDR3 covers 14 residues. CDR1 is KGHDR and CDR2 is SFDVKD in the germline V gene. V shed 4 bases and J shed 1 base, with 9 bases lying between them.

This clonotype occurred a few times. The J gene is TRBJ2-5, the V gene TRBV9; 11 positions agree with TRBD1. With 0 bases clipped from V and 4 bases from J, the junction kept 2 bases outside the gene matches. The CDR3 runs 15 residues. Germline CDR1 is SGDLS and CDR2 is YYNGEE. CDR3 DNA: TGTGCCAGCAGCGTAGTGGGACAGGGGGTAGAGACCCAGTACTTC. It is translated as CASSVVGQGVETQYF. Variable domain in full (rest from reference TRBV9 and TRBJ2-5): DSGVTQTPKHLITATGQRVTLRCSPRSGDLSVYWYQQSLDQGLQFLIQYYNGEERAKGNILERFSAQQFPDLHSELNLSSLELGDSALYFCASSVVGQGVETQYFGPGTRLLVL.

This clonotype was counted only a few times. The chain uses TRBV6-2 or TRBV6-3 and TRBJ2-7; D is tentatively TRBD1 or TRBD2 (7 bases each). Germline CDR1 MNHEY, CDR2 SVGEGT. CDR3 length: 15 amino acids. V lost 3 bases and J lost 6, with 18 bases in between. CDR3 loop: CASSYVQGGGGEQYF. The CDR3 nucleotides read TGTGCCAGCAGTTATGTCCAGGGGGGGGGTGGCGAGCAGTACTTC.

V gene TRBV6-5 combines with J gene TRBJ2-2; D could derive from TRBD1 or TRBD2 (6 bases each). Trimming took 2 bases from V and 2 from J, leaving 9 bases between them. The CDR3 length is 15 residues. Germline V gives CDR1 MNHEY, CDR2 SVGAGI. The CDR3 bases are TGTGCCAGCAGTTACGGGGGGCGAAACACCGGGGAGCTGTTTTTT. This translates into CASSYGGRNTGELFF.

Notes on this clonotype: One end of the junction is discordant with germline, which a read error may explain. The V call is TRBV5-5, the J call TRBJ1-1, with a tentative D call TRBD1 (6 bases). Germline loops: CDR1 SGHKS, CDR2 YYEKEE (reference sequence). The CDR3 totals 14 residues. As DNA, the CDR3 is TGTGCCAACAGCTTTACGGACAGCCTCACTGAAGCTTTCTTT. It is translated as CANSFTDSLTEAFF.

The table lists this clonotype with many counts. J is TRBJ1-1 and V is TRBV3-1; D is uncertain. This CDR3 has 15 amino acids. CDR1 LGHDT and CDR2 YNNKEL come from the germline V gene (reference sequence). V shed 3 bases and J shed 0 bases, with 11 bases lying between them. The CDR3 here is CASSQGSGMNTEAFF. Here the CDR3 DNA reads TGTGCCAGCAGCCAGGGGTCAGGCATGAACACTGAAGCTTTCTTT.

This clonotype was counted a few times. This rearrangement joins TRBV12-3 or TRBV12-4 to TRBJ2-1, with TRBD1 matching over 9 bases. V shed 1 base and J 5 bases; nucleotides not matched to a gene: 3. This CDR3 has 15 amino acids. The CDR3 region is CASSLGDRVNNEQFF. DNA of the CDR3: TGTGCCAGCAGTTTAGGGGACAGGGTTAACAATGAGCAGTTCTTC.

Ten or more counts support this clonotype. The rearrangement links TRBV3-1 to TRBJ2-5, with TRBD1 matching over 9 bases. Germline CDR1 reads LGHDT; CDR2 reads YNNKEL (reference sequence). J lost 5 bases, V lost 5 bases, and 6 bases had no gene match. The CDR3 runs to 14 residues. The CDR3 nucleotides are TGTGCCAGCAGCTACGGGACAGGGCCTGAGACCCAGTACTTC. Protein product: CASSYGTGPETQYF.

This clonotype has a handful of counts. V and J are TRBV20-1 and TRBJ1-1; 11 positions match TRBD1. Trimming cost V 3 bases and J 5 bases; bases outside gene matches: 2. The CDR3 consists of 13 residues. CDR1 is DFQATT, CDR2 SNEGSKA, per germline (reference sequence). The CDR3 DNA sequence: TGCAGTGCTAGGGACAGGGGGCGTACTGAAGCTTTCTTT. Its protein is CSARDRGRTEAFF.

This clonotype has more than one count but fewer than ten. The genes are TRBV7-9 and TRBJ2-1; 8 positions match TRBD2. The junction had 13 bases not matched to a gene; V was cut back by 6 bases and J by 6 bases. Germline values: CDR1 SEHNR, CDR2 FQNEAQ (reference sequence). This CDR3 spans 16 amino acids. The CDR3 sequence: CASRDGKRERSNEQFF. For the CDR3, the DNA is TGTGCCAGCAGAGACGGGAAGCGGGAGAGGTCCAATGAGCAGTTCTTC.

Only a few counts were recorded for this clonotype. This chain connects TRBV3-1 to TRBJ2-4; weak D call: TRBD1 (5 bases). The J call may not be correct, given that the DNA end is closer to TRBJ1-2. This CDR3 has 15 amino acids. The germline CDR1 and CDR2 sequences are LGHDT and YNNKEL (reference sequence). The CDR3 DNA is TGTGCCAGCAGCCAAGCGGGCAGCCCCCGGGGCGGCTACACCTTC. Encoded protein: CASSQAGSPRGGYTF.

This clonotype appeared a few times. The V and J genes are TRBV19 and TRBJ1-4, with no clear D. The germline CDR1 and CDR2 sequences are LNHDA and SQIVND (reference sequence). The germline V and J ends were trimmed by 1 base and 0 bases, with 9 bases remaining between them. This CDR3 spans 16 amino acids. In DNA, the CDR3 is TGTGCCAGTAGTATAGTGTCCAGCGCAACTAATGAAAAACTGTTTTTT. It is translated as CASSIVSSATNEKLFF.

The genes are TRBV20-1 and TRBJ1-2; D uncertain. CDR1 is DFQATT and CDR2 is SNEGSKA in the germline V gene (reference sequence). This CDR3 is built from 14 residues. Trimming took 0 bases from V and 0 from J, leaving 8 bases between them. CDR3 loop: CSARDKKTNYGYTF. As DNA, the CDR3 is TGCAGTGCTAGAGATAAGAAAACTAACTATGGCTACACCTTC.

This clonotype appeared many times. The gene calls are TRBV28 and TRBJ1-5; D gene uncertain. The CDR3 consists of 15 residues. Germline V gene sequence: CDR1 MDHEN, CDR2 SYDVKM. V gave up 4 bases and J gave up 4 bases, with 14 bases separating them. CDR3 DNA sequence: TGTGCCAGCAGTTCCCTCAAGAAGCTGAATCAGCCCCAGCATTTT. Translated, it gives CASSSLKKLNQPQHF.

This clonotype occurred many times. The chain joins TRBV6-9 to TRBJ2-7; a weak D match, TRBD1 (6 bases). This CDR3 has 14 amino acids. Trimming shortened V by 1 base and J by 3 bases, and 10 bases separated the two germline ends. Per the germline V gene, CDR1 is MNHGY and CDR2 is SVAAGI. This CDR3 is CASSYFGQFYEQYF. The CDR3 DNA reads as TGTGCCAGCAGTTATTTTGGACAGTTCTACGAGCAGTACTTC.

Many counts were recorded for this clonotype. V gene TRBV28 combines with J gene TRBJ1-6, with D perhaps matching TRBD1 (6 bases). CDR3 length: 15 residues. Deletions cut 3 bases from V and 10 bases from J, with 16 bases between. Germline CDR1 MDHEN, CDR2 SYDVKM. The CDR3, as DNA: TGTGCCAGCAGTTTGGGGAGGGGGTTATGGTCACCCCTCCACTTT. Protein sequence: CASSLGRGLWSPLHF.

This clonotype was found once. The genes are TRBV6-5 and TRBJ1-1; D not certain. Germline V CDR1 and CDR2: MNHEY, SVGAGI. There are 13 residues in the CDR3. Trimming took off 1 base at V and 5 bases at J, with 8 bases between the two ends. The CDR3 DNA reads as TGTGCCAGCAGTTACTGGGAGCGGACTGAAGCTTTCTTT. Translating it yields CASSYWERTEAFF.

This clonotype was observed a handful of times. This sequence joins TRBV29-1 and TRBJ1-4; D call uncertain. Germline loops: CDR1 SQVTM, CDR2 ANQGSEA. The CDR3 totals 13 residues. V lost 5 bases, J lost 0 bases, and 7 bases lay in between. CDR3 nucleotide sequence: TGCAGCGTTCCGGCCTCAACTAATGAAAAACTGTTTTTT. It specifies CSVPASTNEKLFF.

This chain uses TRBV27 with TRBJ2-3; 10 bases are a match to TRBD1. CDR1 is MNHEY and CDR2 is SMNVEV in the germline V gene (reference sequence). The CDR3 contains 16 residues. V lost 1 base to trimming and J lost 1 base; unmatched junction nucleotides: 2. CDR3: CASSLLGTGGTDTQYF. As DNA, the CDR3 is TGTGCCAGCAGTTTATTGGGGACAGGGGGCACAGATACGCAGTATTTT.

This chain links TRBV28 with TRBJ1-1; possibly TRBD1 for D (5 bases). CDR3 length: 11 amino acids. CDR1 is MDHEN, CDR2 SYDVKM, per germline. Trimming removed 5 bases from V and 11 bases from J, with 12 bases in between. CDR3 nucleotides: TGTGCCAGCAGTAAGCCAGGGCGGGCTTTCTTT. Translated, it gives CASSKPGRAFF.

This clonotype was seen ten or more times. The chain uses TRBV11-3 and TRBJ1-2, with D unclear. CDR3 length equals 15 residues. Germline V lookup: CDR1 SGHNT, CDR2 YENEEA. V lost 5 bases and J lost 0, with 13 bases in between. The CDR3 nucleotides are TGTGCCAGCAGCCCGCACGGCGCCTCTAACTATGGCTACACCTTC. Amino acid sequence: CASSPHGASNYGYTF.

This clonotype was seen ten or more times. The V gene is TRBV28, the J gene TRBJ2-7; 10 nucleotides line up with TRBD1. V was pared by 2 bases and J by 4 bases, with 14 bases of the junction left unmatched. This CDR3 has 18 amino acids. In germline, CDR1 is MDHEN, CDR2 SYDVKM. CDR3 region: CASSLTPPGQGSPYEQYF. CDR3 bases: TGTGCCAGCAGTTTAACACCCCCGGGACAGGGGTCGCCGTACGAGCAGTACTTC.

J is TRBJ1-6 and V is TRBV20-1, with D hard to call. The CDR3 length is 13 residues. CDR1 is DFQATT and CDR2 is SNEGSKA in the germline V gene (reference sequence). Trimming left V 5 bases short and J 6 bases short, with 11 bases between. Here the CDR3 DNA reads TGCAGTGCTCCTCCCGGAGTTAATTCACCCCTCCACTTT. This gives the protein CSAPPGVNSPLHF.

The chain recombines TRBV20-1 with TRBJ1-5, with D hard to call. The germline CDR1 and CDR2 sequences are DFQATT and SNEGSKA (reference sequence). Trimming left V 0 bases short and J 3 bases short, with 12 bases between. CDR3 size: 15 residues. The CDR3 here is CSAREEDPDNQPQHF. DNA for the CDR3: TGCAGTGCTAGAGAAGAGGACCCCGACAATCAGCCCCAGCATTTT.

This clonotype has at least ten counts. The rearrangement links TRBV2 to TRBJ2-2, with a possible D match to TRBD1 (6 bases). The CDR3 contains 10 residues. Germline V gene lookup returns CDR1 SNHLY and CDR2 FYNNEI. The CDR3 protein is CGTGTGELFF. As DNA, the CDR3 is TGTGGCACAGGGACCGGGGAGCTGTTTTTT.

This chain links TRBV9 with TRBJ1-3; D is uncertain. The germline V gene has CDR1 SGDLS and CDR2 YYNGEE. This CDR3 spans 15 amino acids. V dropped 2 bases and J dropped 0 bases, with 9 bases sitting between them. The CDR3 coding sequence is TGTGCCAGCAGCGTTAAGGCCAACTCTGGAAACACCATATATTTT. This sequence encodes CASSVKANSGNTIYF.

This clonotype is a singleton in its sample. The CDR3 is CAWSAPPGTYNEQFF. CDR3 nucleotides: TGTGCCTGGAGTGCCCCACCTGGAACCTACAATGAGCAGTTCTTC. The rearrangement links TRBV30 to TRBJ2-1, with D uncertain. The CDR3 sequence is 15 residues long. The germline gives CDR1 GTSNPN, CDR2 SVGIG (reference sequence). The V end was cut by 1 base, the J end by 2 bases, with 12 bases between.